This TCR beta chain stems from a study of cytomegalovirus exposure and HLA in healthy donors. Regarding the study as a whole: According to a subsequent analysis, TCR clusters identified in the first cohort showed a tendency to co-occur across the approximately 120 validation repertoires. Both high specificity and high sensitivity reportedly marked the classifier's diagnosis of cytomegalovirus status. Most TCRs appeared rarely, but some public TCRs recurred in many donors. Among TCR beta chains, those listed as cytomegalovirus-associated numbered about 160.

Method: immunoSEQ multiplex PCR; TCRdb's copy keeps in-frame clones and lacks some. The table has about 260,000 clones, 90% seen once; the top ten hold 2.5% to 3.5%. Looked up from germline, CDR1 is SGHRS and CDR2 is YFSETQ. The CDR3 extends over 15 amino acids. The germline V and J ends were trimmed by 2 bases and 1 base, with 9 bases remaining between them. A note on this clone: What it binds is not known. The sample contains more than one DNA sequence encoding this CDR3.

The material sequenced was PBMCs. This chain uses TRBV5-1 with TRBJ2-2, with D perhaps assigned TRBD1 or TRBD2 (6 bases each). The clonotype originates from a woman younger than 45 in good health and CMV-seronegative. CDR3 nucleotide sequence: TGCGCCAGCAGCTTAGGGGGGCGGAACACCGGGGAGCTGTTTTTT. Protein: CASSLGGRNTGELFF.